This T cell receptor beta chain was captured in a study of immune characterization of retroperitoneal liposarcoma. TCRdb fed the PCR reads into MiXCR, producing one record per CDR3 protein. This sample has under 11,000 distinct CDR3 sequences, with approximately 46% found just once. Trimming shortened V by 1 base and J by 13 bases, and 17 bases separated the two germline ends. The CDR3 sequence is 14 residues long. The germline V gene has CDR1 SGHVS and CDR2 FNYEAQ. For this clonotype: A single base separates this from a much larger clone, so it may be a read error.

This clonotype originated in a female donor with retroperitoneal liposarcoma. The gene calls are TRBV7-6 and TRBJ2-1; D may match TRBD1 or TRBD2 (6 bases each). The sequenced sample was tumor tissue. The CDR3 DNA is TGTGCCAGCAGCTTAGAACGGGGGCAAGAGACCCAGTTCTTC. The encoded protein is CASSLERGQETQFF. Complete variable domain (other parts from reference TRBV7-6 and TRBJ2-1): GAGVSQSPRYKVTKRGQDVALRCDPISGHVSLYWYRQALGQGPEFLTYFNYEAQQDKSGLPNDRFSAERPEGSISTLTIQRTEQRDSAMYRCASSLERGQETQFFGPGTRLTVL.